The 3 T cell receptor beta chains reported below all come from one sample, sequenced in a study of blood T cell repertoires in COVID-19. Sequencing was performed with immunoSEQ multiplex PCR; in TCRdb, only in-frame clones are kept and a portion is missing. The repertoire holds over 250,000 clones, with 85% as singletons. Material: peripheral blood. These TCRs come from a human donor in a cohort sampled during active COVID-19.

The chain has TRBV27 and TRBJ2-7, with 11 bases lining up with TRBD1. This CDR3 is 14 amino acids long. Trimming removed 8 bases from V and 5 bases from J; junction bases left unmatched: 8. Germline V gives CDR1 MNHEY, CDR2 SMNVEV (reference sequence). Here the CDR3 reads CASHRDRGSHEQYF. For the CDR3, the DNA is TGTGCCAGCCACCGGGACAGGGGGTCCCACGAGCAGTACTTC.

This rearrangement joins TRBV9 to TRBJ1-1, with a weak D call TRBD1 (6 bases). CDR3 length equals 13 residues. Germline V lookup: CDR1 SGDLS, CDR2 YYNGEE. The ends were cut back, 2 bases at V and 6 bases at J, with 11 bases in the middle. The CDR3 is CASSVNSGAEAFF. Here the CDR3 DNA reads TGTGCCAGCAGCGTCAACTCAGGGGCTGAAGCTTTCTTT.

The V gene is TRBV7-3, the J gene TRBJ2-2; D is possibly TRBD2 (6 bases). Germline lookup yields CDR1 SGHTA and CDR2 FQGTGA. V was trimmed by 5 bases and J by 8 bases, leaving 15 bases between them. The CDR3 sequence is 14 residues long. This CDR3 is CASSQNAGIGELFF. CDR3 DNA sequence: TGTGCCAGCAGCCAAAACGCGGGAATTGGGGAGCTGTTTTTT.